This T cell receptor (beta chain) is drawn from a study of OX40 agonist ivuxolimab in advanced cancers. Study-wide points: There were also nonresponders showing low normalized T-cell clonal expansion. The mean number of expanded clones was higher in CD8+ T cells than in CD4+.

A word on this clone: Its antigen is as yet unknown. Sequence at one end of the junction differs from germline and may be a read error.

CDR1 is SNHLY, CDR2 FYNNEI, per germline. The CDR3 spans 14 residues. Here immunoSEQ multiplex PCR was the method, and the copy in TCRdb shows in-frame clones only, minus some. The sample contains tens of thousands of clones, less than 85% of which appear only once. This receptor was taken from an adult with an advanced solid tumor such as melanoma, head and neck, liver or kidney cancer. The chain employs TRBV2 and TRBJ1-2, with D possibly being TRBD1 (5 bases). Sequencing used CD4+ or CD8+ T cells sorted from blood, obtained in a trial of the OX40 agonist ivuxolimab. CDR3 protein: CASSQAAGGFGYTF. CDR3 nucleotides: TGTGCCAGCAGTCAAGCCGCGGGGGGTTTCGGCTACACCTTC.